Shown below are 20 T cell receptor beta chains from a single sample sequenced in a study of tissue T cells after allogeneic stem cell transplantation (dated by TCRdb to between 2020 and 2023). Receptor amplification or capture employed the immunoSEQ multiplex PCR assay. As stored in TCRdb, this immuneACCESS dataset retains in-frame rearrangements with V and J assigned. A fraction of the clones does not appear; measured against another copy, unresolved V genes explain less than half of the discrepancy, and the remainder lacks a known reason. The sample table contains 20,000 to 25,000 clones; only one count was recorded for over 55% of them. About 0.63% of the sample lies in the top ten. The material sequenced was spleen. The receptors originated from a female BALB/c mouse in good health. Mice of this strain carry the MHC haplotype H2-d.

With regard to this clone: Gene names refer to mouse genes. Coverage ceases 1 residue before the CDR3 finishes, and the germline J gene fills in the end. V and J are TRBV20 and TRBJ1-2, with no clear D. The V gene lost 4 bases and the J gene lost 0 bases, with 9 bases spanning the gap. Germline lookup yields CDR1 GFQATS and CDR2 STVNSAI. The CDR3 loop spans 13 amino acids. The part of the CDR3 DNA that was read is TGTGGTGCTAACAGACCTACAAACTCCGACTACACC. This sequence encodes CGANRPTNSDYT. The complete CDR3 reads CGANRPTNSDYTF.

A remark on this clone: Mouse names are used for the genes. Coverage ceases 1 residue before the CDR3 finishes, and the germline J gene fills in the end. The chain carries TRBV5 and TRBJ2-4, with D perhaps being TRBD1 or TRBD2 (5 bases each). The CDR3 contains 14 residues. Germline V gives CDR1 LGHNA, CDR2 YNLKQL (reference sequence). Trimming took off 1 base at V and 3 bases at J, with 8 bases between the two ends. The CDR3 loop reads CASSQGGRQNTLYF. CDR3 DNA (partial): TGTGCCAGCAGCCAAGGGGGGAGGCAAAACACCTTGTAC.

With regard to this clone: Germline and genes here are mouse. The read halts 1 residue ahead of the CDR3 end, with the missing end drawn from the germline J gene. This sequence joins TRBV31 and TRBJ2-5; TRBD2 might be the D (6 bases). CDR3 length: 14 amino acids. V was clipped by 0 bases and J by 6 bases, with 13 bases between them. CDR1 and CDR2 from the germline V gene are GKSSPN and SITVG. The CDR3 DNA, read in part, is TGTGCCTGGAGTCTAGCTGGGGCAGGGGACACCCAGTAC. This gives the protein CAWSLAGAGDTQY. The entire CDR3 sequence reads CAWSLAGAGDTQYF.

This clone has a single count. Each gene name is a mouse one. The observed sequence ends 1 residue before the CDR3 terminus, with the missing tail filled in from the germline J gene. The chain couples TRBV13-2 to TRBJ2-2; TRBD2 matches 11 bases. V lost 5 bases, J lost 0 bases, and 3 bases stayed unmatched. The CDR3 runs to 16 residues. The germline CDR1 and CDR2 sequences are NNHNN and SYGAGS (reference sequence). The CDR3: CASGRDWGPNTGQLYF. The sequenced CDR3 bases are TGTGCCAGCGGAAGGGACTGGGGGCCAAACACCGGGCAGCTCTAC.

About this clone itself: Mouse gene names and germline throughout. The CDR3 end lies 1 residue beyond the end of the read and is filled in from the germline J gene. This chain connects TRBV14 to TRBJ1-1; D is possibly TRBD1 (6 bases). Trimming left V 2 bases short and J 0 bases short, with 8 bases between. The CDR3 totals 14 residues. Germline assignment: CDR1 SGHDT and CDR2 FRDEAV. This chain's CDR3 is CASSLGQANTEVFF. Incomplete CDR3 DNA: TGTGCCAGCAGTTTGGGACAAGCAAACACAGAAGTCTTC.

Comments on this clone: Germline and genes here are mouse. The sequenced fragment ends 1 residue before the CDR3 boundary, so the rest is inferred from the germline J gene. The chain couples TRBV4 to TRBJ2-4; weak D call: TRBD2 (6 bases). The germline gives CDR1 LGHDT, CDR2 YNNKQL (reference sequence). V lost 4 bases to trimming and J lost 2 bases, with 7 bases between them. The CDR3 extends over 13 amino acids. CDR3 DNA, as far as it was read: TGTGCCAGCAGCTCTGGGGATCAAAACACCTTGTAC. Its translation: CASSSGDQNTLY. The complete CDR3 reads CASSSGDQNTLYF. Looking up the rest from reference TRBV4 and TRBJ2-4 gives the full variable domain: ETAVFQTPNYHVTQVGNEVSFNCKQTLGHDTMYWYKQDSKKLLKIMFSYNNKQLIVNETVPRRFSPQSSDKAHLNLRIKSVEPEDSAVYLCASSSGDQNTLYFGAGTRLSVL.

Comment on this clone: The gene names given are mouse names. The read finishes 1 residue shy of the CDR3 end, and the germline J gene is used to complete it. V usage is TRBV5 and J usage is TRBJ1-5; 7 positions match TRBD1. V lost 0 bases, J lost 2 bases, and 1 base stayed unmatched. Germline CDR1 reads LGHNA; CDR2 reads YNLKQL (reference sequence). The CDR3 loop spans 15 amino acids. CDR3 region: CASSQDRGDNQAPLF. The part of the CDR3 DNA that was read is TGTGCCAGCAGCCAAGACAGGGGGGACAACCAGGCTCCGCTT.

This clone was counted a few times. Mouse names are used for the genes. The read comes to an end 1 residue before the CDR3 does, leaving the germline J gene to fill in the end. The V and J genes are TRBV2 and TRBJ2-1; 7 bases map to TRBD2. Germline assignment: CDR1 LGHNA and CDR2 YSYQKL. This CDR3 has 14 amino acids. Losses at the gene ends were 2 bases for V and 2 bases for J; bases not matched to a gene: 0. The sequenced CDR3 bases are TGTGCCAGCAGCCAAACTGGGGACTATGCTGAGCAGTTC. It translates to CASSQTGDYAEQF. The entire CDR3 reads CASSQTGDYAEQFF.

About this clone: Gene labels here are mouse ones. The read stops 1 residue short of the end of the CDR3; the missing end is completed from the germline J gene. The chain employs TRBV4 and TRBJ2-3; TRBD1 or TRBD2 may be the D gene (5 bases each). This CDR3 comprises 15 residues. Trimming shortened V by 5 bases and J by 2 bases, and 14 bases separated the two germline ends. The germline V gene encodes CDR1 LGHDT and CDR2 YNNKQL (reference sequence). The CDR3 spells CASSPRGAAAETLYF. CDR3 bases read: TGTGCCAGCAGCCCCCGCGGGGCGGCTGCAGAAACGCTGTAT.

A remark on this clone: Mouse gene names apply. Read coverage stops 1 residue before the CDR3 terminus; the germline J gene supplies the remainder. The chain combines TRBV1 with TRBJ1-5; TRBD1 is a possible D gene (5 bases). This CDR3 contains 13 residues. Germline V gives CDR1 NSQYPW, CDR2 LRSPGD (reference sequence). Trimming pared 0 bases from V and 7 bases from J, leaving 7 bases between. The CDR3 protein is CTCSAEGPQAPLF. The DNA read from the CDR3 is TGCACCTGCAGTGCAGAGGGGCCTCAGGCTCCGCTT. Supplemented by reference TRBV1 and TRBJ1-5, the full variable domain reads VTLLEQNPRWRLVPRGQAVNLRCILKNSQYPWMSWYQQDLQKQLQWLFTLRSPGDKEVKSLPGADYLATRVTDTELRLQVANMSQGRTLYCTCSAEGPQAPLFGEGTRLSVL.

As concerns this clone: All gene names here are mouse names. CDR3 region: CASGGQGANTEVFF. The covered CDR3 bases are TGTGCCAGCGGTGGGCAGGGAGCAAACACAGAAGTCTTC. The V gene is TRBV13-2, the J gene TRBJ1-1; tentatively, D is TRBD1 (5 bases). The read falls 1 residue short of the CDR3 end, and the missing part is taken from the germline J gene. Germline CDR1 NNHNN, CDR2 SYGAGS (reference sequence). The V gene lost 3 bases and the J gene lost 0 bases, with 9 bases spanning the gap. The CDR3 spans 14 residues.

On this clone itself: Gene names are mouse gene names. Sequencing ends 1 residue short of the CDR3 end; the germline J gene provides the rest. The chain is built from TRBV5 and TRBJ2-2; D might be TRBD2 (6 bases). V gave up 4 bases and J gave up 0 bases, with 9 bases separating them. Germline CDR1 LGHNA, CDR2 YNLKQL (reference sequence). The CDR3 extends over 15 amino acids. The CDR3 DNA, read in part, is TGTGCCAGCAGCCCGACTGGAGCAAACACCGGGCAGCTCTAC. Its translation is CASSPTGANTGQLY. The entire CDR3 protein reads CASSPTGANTGQLYF.

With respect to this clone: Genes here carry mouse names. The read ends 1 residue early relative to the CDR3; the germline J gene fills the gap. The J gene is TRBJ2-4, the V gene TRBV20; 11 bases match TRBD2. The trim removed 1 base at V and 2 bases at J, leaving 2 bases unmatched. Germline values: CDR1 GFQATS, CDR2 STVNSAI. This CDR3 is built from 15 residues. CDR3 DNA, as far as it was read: TGTGGTGCTAGGGCCACTGGGGGGGCTCAAAACACCTTGTAC. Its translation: CGARATGGAQNTLY. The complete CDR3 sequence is CGARATGGAQNTLYF.

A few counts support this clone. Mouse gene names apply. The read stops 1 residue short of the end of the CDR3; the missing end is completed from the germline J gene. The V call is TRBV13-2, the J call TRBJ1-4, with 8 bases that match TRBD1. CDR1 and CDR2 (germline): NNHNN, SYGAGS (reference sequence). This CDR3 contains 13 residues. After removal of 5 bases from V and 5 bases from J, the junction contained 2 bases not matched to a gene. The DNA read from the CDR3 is TGTGCCAGCGGGCGGGACAGGAACGAAAGATTATTT. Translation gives CASGRDRNERLF. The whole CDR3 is CASGRDRNERLFF.

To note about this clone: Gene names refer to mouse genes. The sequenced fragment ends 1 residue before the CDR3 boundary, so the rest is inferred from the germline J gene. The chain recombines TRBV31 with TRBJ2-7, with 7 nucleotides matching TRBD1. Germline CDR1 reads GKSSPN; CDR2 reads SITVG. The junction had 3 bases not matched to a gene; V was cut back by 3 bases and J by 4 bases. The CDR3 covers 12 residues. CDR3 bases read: TGTGCCTGGAGACAACAGGGGTATGAACAGTAC. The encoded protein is CAWRQQGYEQY. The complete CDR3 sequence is CAWRQQGYEQYF.

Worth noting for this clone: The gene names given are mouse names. The CDR3 region is CASGDAPAQDTQYF. The part of the CDR3 DNA that was read is TGTGCCAGCGGTGATGCCCCAGCCCAAGACACCCAGTAC. The chain couples TRBV13-2 to TRBJ2-5; D ambiguous. The sequenced fragment ends 1 residue before the CDR3 boundary, so the rest is inferred from the germline J gene. CDR1 is NNHNN, CDR2 SYGAGS, per germline (reference sequence). The V and J ends lost 0 bases and 2 bases respectively, with 7 bases between them. The CDR3 totals 14 residues.

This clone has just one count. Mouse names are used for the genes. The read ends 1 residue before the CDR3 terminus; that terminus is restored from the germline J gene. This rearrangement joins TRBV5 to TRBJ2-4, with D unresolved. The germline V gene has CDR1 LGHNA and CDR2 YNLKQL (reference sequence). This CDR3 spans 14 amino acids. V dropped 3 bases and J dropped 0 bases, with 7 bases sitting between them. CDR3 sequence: CASSQTSSQNTLYF. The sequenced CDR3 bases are TGTGCCAGCAGCCAGACATCTAGTCAAAACACCTTGTAC.

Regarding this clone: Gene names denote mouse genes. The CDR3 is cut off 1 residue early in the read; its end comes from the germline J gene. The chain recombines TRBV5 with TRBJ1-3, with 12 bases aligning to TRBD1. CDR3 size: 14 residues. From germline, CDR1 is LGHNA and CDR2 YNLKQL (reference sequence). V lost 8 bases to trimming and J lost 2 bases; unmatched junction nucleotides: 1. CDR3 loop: CASGTGGAGNTLYF. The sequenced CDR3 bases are TGTGCCAGCGGGACAGGGGGCGCTGGAAATACGCTCTAT.

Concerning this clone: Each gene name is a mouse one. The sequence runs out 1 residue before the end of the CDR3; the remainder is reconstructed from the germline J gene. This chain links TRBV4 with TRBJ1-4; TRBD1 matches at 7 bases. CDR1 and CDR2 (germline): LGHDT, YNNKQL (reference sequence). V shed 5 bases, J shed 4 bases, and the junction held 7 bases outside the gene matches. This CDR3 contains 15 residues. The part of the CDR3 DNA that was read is TGTGCCAGCAGCATCCGGGACAGACACAACGAAAGATTATTT. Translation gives CASSIRDRHNERLF. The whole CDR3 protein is CASSIRDRHNERLFF.

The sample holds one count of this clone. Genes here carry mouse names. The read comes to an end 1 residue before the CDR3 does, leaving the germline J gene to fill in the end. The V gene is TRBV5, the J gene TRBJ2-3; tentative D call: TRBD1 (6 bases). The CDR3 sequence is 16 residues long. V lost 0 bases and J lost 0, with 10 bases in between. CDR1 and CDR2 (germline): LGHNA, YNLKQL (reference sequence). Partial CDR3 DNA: TGTGCCAGCAGCCAAGACAGGGGAAAAAGTGCAGAAACGCTGTAT. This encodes CASSQDRGKSAETLY. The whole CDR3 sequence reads CASSQDRGKSAETLYF.